The T cell receptor (beta chain) described here comes from a study of T cells in Graves' hyperthyroidism and ophthalmopathy. TCR beta CDR3 regions were amplified from RNA. TCR CDR3 underwent first-round RT-PCR with the HTBI primer set. Via MiXCR, TCRdb re-called the multiplex PCR reads, giving one row per CDR3 protein. The table includes hundreds of thousands of distinct CDR3 sequences, approximately 15% detected once. Trimming at V came to 0 bases and at J to 2 bases, leaving 3 bases not matched to a gene. This CDR3 is 15 amino acids long. Germline V lookup: CDR1 SGDLS, CDR2 YYNGEE. This clonotype was recorded a few times.

This receptor was taken from a woman in her forties or fifties with Graves' ophthalmopathy. V gene TRBV9 combines with J gene TRBJ2-3, with TRBD1 matching 7 bases. The sample was blood. The CDR3 sequence is CASSVDRGYTDTQYF. CDR3 coding DNA: TGTGCCAGCAGCGTAGACAGGGGCTACACAGATACGCAGTATTTT.